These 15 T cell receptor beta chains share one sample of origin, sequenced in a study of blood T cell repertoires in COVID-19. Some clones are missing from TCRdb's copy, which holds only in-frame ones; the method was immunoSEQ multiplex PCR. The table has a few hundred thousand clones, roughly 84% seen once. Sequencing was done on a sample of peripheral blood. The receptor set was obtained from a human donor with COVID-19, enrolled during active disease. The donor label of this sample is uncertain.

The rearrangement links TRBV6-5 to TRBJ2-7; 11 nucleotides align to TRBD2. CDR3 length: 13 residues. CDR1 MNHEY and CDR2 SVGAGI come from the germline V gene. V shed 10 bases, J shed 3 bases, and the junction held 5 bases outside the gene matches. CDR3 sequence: CATASGRNYEQYF. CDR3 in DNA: TGTGCCACCGCTAGCGGGAGGAACTACGAGCAGTACTTC.

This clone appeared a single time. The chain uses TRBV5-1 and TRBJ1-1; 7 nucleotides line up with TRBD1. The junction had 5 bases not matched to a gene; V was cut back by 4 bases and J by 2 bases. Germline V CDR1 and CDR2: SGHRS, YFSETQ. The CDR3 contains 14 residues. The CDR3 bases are TGCGCCAGCAGCGGCTCAGGGGGAAACACTGAAGCTTTCTTT. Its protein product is CASSGSGGNTEAFF.

Here the CDR3 DNA reads TGTGCCAGCAGTTTGGCCGAGGACTATGGCTACACCTTC. Its translation: CASSLAEDYGYTF. The chain recombines TRBV12-3 or TRBV12-4 with TRBJ1-2; D uncertain. The CDR3 is 13 residues long. Trimming shortened V by 3 bases and J by 3 bases, and 8 bases separated the two germline ends.

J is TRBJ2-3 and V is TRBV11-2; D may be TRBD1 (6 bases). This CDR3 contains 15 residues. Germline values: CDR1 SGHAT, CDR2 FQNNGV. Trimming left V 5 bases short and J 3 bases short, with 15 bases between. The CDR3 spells CASSDHPGTTDTQYF. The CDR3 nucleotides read TGTGCCAGCAGCGATCACCCCGGGACAACAGATACGCAGTATTTT.

This CDR3 reads CASSQAIRTSGRGEQYF. CDR3 sequence (DNA): TGCGCCAGCAGCCAAGCTATCCGCACTAGCGGGCGAGGGGAGCAGTACTTC. The chain links TRBV4-1 to TRBJ2-7; 9 bases map to TRBD2. The length of the CDR3 is 17 residues. Germline V CDR1 and CDR2: MGHRA, YSYEKL. V lost 1 base and J lost 7; bases outside the gene matches: 14.

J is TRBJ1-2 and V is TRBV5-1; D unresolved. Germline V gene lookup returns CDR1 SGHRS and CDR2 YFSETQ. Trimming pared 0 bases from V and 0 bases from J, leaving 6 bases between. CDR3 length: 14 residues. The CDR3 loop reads CASSLAPANYGYTF. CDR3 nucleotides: TGCGCCAGCAGCTTGGCCCCAGCTAACTATGGCTACACCTTC.

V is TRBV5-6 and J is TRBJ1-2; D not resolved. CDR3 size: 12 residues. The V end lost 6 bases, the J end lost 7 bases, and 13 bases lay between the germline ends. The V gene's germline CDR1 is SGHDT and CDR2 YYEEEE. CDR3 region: CASIYGGSGYTF. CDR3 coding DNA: TGTGCCAGCATATATGGTGGGAGTGGCTACACCTTC.

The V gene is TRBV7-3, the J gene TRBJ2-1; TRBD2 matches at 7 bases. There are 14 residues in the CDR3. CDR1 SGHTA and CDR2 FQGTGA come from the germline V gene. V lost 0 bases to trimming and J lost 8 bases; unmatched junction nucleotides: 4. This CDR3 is CASSLTASGDEQFF. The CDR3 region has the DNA TGTGCCAGCAGCTTAACGGCTAGCGGCGATGAGCAGTTCTTC.

The CDR3: CASSLLAGAQYF. Written as DNA, the CDR3 is TGTGCCAGCAGCCTACTAGCCGGGGCGCAGTATTTT. The rearrangement joins TRBV5-6 to TRBJ2-3, with D perhaps TRBD2 (6 bases). The germline V gene has CDR1 SGHDT and CDR2 YYEEEE. CDR3 length equals 12 residues. V was shortened by 4 bases and J by 10 bases, with 13 bases between the two germline ends.

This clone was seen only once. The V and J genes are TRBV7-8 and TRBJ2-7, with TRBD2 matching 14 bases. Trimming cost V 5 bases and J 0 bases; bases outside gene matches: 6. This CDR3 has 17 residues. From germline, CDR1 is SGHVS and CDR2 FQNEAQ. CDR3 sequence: CASSRTSGRSPSYEQYF. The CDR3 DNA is TGTGCCAGCAGCCGGACTAGCGGGAGGTCTCCCTCCTACGAGCAGTACTTC.

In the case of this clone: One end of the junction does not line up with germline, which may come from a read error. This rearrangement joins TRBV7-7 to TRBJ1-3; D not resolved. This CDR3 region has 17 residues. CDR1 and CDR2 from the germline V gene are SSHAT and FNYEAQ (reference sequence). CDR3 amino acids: CASSLAQPGSSGNTIYF. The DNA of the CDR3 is TGTGCTAGCAGCTTAGCGCAACCGGGGAGCTCTGGAAACACCATATATTTT.

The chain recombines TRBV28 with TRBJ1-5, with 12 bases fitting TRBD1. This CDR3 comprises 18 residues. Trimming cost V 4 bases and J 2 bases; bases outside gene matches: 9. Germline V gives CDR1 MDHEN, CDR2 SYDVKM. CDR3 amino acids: CASSSLRDRGLGNQPQHF. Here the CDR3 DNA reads TGTGCCAGCAGTTCCCTCCGGGACAGGGGGCTTGGCAATCAGCCCCAGCATTTT.

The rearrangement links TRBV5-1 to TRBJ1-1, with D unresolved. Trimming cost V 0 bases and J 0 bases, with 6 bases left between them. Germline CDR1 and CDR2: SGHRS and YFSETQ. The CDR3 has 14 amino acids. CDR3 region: CASSLVPVNTEAFF. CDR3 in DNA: TGCGCCAGCAGCTTGGTCCCCGTGAACACTGAAGCTTTCTTT.

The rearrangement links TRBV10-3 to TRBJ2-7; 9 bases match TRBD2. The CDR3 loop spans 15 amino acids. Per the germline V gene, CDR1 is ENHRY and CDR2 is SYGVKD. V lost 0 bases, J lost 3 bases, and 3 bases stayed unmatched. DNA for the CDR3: TGTGCCATCAGTGAGTCACCTAGCGGGAACTACGAGCAGTACTTC. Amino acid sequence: CAISESPSGNYEQYF.

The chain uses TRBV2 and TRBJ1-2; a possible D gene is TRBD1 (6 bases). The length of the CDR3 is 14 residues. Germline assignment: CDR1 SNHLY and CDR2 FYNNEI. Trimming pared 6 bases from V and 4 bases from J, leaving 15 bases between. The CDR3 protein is CASRWTASVYGYTF. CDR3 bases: TGTGCCAGCAGGTGGACAGCCTCAGTCTATGGCTACACCTTC.